Below, 24 T cell receptor beta chains from the same sample are listed, as sequenced in a study of glioma-infiltrating T cells. Amplification of TCR alpha and beta CDR3 regions from RNA used iRepertoire nested multiplex PCR. TCRdb fed the multiplex PCR reads into MiXCR, producing one record per CDR3 protein. The table lists 100,000 to 150,000 distinct CDR3 sequences, 24% of them singletons. Specimen: glioma tissue, nonneoplastic brain tissue, or PBMCs (not recorded which). These receptors originate from a human donor with low-grade glioma or glioblastoma, undergoing nonglioma brain surgery, or in good health (not recorded which).

This sequence joins TRBV19 and TRBJ2-5, with 8 bases aligning to TRBD1. J was trimmed by 2 bases and V by 9 bases; bases with no gene match: 5. The CDR3 sequence is 13 residues long. CDR1 is LNHDA, CDR2 SQIVND, per germline (reference sequence). CDR3 amino acids: CASTRTGQETQYF. The CDR3 coding sequence is TGTGCCAGCACCCGGACAGGGCAAGAGACCCAGTACTTC.

This clonotype was detected ten times or more. The V gene is TRBV4-1, the J gene TRBJ2-3; D unclear. The V gene lost 8 bases and the J gene lost 5 bases, with 5 bases spanning the gap. The CDR3 consists of 10 residues. From germline, CDR1 is MGHRA and CDR2 YSYEKL. The CDR3 DNA is TGCGCCAGCTTCGGAGATACGCAGTATTTT. Translated: CASFGDTQYF.

This clonotype was observed a few times. The chain recombines TRBV19 with TRBJ1-5, with D uncertain. Trimming stripped 0 bases from V and 7 bases from J, with 7 bases between. Germline values: CDR1 LNHDA, CDR2 SQIVND (reference sequence). The CDR3 extends over 13 amino acids. The CDR3 DNA sequence: TGTGCCAGTAGTATAGATTGGTCGCAGCCCCAGCATTTT. Translated: CASSIDWSQPQHF.

With respect to this clonotype: A junction boundary mismatches the germline segment, possibly from a read error. The gene calls are TRBV3-1 and TRBJ1-1, with D uncertain. Germline V gives CDR1 LGHDT, CDR2 YNNKEL (reference sequence). CDR3 size: 13 residues. The CDR3 DNA reads as TGTGCCAGCAGCCAAGATTGGAACACTGTAGCTTTCTTT. This translates into CASSQDWNTVAFF.

V gene TRBV28 combines with J gene TRBJ1-5, with a weak D call TRBD1 (6 bases). Looked up from germline, CDR1 is MDHEN and CDR2 is SYDVKM. Trimming removed 9 bases from V and 7 bases from J, with 16 bases in between. The CDR3 is 13 amino acids. The CDR3 bases are TGTGCCAGTATCGGGGACACCCGACAGCCCCAGCATTTT. It translates to CASIGDTRQPQHF.

This clonotype was detected only once. A junction boundary mismatches the germline segment, possibly from a read error. The chain has TRBV7-9 and TRBJ1-3; maybe TRBD1 (6 bases). CDR3 length: 15 amino acids. Germline-derived CDR1 and CDR2 are SEHNR and FQNEAQ (reference sequence). CDR3 nucleotides: TGCGCCAGCACAACAGGGTCATCCTCTCGGAACACCATATATTTT. Amino acid sequence: CASTTGSSSRNTIYF.

In this sample, this clonotype turned up many times. The J gene is TRBJ2-3, the V gene TRBV3-1; D might be TRBD1 (6 bases). CDR1 LGHDT and CDR2 YNNKEL come from the germline V gene (reference sequence). This CDR3 has 14 residues. V was cut by 3 bases and J by 4 bases, with 11 bases left in between. The CDR3 DNA sequence: TGTGCCAGCAGCCACCAGGGGCCCCCAGATACGCAGTATTTT. Amino acid sequence: CASSHQGPPDTQYF.

This rearrangement joins TRBV5-8 to TRBJ1-2; perhaps TRBD1 as D (5 bases). Per germline, CDR1 SGHTS and CDR2 YDEGEE. Trimming left V 0 bases short and J 1 base short, with 10 bases between. The CDR3 runs 15 residues. CDR3 sequence: CASSLGQRINYGYTF. The CDR3 DNA reads TGTGCCAGCAGCTTGGGACAGAGAATTAACTATGGCTACACCTTC.

Concerning this clonotype itself: One junction end does not reproduce the germline sequence, and a read error may be involved. V usage is TRBV6-1 and J usage is TRBJ1-1; possible D gene TRBD1, 6 bases. CDR3 length: 16 amino acids. Looked up from germline, CDR1 is MNHNS and CDR2 is SASEGT. This chain's CDR3 is CATSDSPLGPQGEAFF. The CDR3 nucleotides read TGTGCCACCAGTGATTCCCCCCTGGGACCCCAGGGGGAAGCTTTCTTT.

In the case of this clonotype: Relative to the germline gene, one junction end is altered; a read error may explain this. The V and J genes are TRBV18 and TRBJ1-2; D is unresolved. Looked up from germline, CDR1 is KGHSH and CDR2 is LQKENI. CDR3 size: 17 residues. CDR3 nucleotide sequence: TGTGCCAGGTCACCACCTAGTCGGTTCAAGAAGAACTATGGCTACACCTTC. It specifies CARSPPSRFKKNYGYTF. The whole variable domain, filled in from reference TRBV18 and TRBJ1-2, reads NAGVMQNPRHLVRRRGQEARLRCSPMKGHSHVYWYRQLPEEGLKFMVYLQKENIIDESGMPKERFSAEFPKEGPSILRIQQVVRGDSAAYFCARSPPSRFKKNYGYTFGSGTRLTVV.

The genes are TRBV7-9 and TRBJ2-7; 8 bases match TRBD1. The CDR3 sequence is 13 residues long. The junction had 5 bases not matched to a gene; V was cut back by 5 bases and J by 5 bases. Germline V gene lookup returns CDR1 SEHNR and CDR2 FQNEAQ (reference sequence). CDR3 sequence reads: CASSGTGVHEQYV. In nucleotides, the CDR3 is TGTGCCAGCAGCGGGACAGGAGTCCACGAGCAGTACGTC.

This clonotype was found a few times. The CDR3 protein is CASSGDNNQPQHF. CDR3 nucleotides: TGTGCCAGCAGCGGGGACAACAATCAGCCCCAGCATTTT. The rearrangement joins TRBV9 to TRBJ1-5, with a weak D call TRBD1 (6 bases). The CDR3 consists of 13 residues. V was pared by 3 bases and J by 3 bases, with 7 bases between. Germline V gives CDR1 SGDLS, CDR2 YYNGEE.

This chain joins TRBV10-3 and TRBJ2-3, with 7 bases lining up with TRBD1. Germline V lookup: CDR1 ENHRY, CDR2 SYGVKD. The CDR3 is 15 residues long. V shed 0 bases, J shed 2 bases, and the junction held 2 bases outside the gene matches. CDR3 residues: CAISESGGLTDTQYF. Here the CDR3 DNA reads TGTGCCATCAGTGAGTCAGGGGGCCTCACAGATACGCAGTATTTT.

This clonotype was detected a few times. The gene calls are TRBV7-2 and TRBJ2-5; D call uncertain. Germline assignment: CDR1 SGHTA and CDR2 FQGNSA. The CDR3 has 13 amino acids. V lost 1 base and J 5 bases, leaving 8 bases between the germline ends. CDR3 in DNA: TGTGCCAGCAGCTTAGTCCCTCCTGAGACCCAGTACTTC. This translates into CASSLVPPETQYF.

V is TRBV5-1 and J is TRBJ2-5; perhaps TRBD1 as D (6 bases). In germline, CDR1 is SGHRS, CDR2 YFSETQ. CDR3 length equals 15 residues. Trimming shortened V by 2 bases and J by 1 base, and 12 bases separated the two germline ends. This CDR3 reads CASSFRDNLQETQYF. CDR3 DNA: TGCGCCAGCAGCTTTCGGGACAACCTCCAAGAGACCCAGTACTTC.

This clonotype was seen more than once but under ten times. The chain has TRBV20-1 and TRBJ1-1, with TRBD1 as a possible D gene (6 bases). The CDR3 sequence is 15 residues long. The germline CDR1 and CDR2 sequences are DFQATT and SNEGSKA (reference sequence). Trimming took 3 bases from V and 5 from J, leaving 19 bases between them. The chain's CDR3 is CSASPSGGAWTEAFF. The CDR3 DNA is TGCAGTGCTAGTCCCAGCGGGGGGGCGTGGACTGAAGCTTTCTTT.

To note about this clonotype: This may be a read error: a much more frequent sequence differs by one nucleotide. The chain is built from TRBV20-1 and TRBJ1-5; TRBD1 matches 8 bases. Germline CDR1 reads DFQATT; CDR2 reads SNEGSKA (reference sequence). The CDR3 spans 16 residues. The V and J ends lost 3 bases and 5 bases, in that order; junction bases with no gene match: 12. CDR3: CSASLPAGGFHQPQHF. The CDR3 region has the DNA TGCAGTGCTAGCCTTCCGGCAGGGGGCTTTCATCAGCCCCAGCATTTT.

This clonotype has a count of ten or more. The gene calls are TRBV20-1 and TRBJ1-1; D might be TRBD1 (6 bases). The CDR3 length is 14 residues. The germline CDR1 and CDR2 sequences are DFQATT and SNEGSKA (reference sequence). The V gene lost 6 bases and the J gene lost 7 bases, with 21 bases spanning the gap. Written as DNA, the CDR3 is TGCAGTGCCCGTAGGGGGGCGGAGGTGGGTGAAGCTTTCTTT. It specifies CSARRGAEVGEAFF.

The V call is TRBV9, the J call TRBJ1-1; D is undetermined. V was pared by 4 bases and J by 6 bases, with 22 bases between. The CDR3 loop spans 16 amino acids. Germline V gives CDR1 SGDLS, CDR2 YYNGEE. Written as DNA, the CDR3 is TGTGCCAGCAGCCCCCGTATTTCGGTTGAGCACTCTGAAGCTTTCTTT. It encodes CASSPRISVEHSEAFF.

This clonotype was counted only a few times. The V gene is TRBV24-1, the J gene TRBJ2-1, with D hard to call. CDR1 and CDR2 (germline): KGHDR, SFDVKD. V lost 6 bases to trimming and J lost 8 bases, with 7 bases between them. The length of the CDR3 is 11 residues. The CDR3: CATSSLDEQFF. In DNA, the CDR3 is TGTGCCACCAGTTCGCTCGATGAGCAGTTCTTC.

This clonotype was observed many times. The chain is built from TRBV20-1 and TRBJ2-5; TRBD2 matches at 9 bases. This CDR3 spans 14 amino acids. After removal of 2 bases from V and 3 bases from J, the junction contained 4 bases not matched to a gene. Germline CDR1 and CDR2: DFQATT and SNEGSKA (reference sequence). CDR3 DNA sequence: TGCAGTGCTAGAAGACTAGCGGCAAAAGAGACCCAGTACTTC. Protein: CSARRLAAKETQYF.

This chain joins TRBV29-1 and TRBJ2-5; D call uncertain. CDR1 and CDR2 (germline): SQVTM, ANQGSEA. The V end lost 6 bases, the J end lost 7 bases, and 9 bases lay between the germline ends. The CDR3 contains 10 residues. The CDR3 DNA reads TGCAGCGTCGCCTTGGGGACCCAGTACTTC. Its translation: CSVALGTQYF.

This clonotype was observed at least ten times. The chain joins TRBV28 to TRBJ2-3; 7 bases agree with TRBD2. CDR1 is MDHEN, CDR2 SYDVKM, per germline. The V segment lost 4 bases and the J segment 2 bases; nucleotides outside the gene matches: 9. CDR3 length: 16 residues. The CDR3 protein is CASSSPRSGNTDTQYF. Here the CDR3 DNA reads TGTGCCAGCAGTTCCCCCCGAAGCGGGAACACAGATACGCAGTATTTT.

On this clonotype itself: The conserved final phenylalanine or tryptophan is absent from the CDR3, which likely points to a read error. The rearrangement links TRBV19 to TRBJ2-3, with a weak D call TRBD2 (6 bases). CDR3 length: 14 residues. Trimming shortened V by 5 bases and J by 2 bases, and 11 bases separated the two germline ends. The germline V gene encodes CDR1 LNHDA and CDR2 SQIVND (reference sequence). CDR3 bases: TGTGCCAGTAGTGCGGGAACCGCCACAGATACGCAGTATTCT. Translated: CASSAGTATDTQYS.